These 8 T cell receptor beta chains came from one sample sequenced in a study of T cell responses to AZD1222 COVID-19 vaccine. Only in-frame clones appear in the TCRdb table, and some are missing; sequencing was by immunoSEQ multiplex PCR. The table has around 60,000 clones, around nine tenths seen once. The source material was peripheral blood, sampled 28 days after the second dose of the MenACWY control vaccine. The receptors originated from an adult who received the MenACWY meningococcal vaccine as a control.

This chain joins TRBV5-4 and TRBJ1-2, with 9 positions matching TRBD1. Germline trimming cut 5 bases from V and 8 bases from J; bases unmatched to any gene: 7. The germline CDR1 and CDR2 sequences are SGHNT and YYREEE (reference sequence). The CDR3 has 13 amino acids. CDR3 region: CASSLQGARGYTF. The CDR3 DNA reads TGTGCCAGCAGTTTACAGGGGGCGCGGGGCTACACCTTC.

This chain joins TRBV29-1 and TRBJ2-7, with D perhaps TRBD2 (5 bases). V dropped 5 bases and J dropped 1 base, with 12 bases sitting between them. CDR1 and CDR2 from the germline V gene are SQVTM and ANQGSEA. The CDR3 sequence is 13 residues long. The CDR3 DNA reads TGCAGCGTTAGATACCCGGGATCCTACGAGCAGTACTTC. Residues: CSVRYPGSYEQYF.

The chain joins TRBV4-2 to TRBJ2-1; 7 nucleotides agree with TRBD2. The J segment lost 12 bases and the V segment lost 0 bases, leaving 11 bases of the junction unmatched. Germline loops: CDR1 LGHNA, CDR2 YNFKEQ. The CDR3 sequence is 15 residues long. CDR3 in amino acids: CASSQDGLAGEGQFF. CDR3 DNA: TGTGCCAGCAGCCAAGATGGACTGGCGGGGGAGGGGCAGTTCTTC.

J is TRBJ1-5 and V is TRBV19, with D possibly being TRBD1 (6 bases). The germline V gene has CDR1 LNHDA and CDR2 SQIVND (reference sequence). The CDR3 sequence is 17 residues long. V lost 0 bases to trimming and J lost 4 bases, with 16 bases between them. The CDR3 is CASSIDLGGSYNQPQHF. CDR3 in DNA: TGTGCCAGTAGTATAGATCTGGGGGGCAGTTATAATCAGCCCCAGCATTTT.

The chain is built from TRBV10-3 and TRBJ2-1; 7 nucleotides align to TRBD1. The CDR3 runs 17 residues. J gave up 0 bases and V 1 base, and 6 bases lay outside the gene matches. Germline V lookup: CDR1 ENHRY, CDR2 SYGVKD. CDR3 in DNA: TGTGCCATCAGTGAGTGGGACAGAGCTAGCTCCTACAATGAGCAGTTCTTC. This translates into CAISEWDRASSYNEQFF.

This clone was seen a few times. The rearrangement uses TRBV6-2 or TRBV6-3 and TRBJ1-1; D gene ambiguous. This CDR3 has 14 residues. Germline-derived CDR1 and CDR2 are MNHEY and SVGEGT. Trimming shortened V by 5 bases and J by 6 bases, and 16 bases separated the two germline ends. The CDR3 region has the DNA TGTGCCAGCAGTAACCCCGCTCCCGTTCCTGAAGCTTTCTTT. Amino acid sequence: CASSNPAPVPEAFF.

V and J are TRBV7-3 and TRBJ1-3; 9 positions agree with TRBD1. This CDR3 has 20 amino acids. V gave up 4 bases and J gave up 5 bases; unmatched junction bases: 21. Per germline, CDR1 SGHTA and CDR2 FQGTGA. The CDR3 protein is CASSWPSGTGYVQDRNTIYF. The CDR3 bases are TGTGCCAGCAGCTGGCCCAGCGGGACAGGGTATGTACAGGATAGAAACACCATATATTTT.

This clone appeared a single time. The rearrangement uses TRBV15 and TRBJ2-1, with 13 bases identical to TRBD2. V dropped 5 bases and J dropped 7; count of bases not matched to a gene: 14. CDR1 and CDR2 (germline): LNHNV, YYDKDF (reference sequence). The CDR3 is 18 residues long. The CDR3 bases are TGTGCCACCAGCCCCCTGAATGTGGGACTAGCGGGAATTAATGAGCAGTTCTTC. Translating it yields CATSPLNVGLAGINEQFF.